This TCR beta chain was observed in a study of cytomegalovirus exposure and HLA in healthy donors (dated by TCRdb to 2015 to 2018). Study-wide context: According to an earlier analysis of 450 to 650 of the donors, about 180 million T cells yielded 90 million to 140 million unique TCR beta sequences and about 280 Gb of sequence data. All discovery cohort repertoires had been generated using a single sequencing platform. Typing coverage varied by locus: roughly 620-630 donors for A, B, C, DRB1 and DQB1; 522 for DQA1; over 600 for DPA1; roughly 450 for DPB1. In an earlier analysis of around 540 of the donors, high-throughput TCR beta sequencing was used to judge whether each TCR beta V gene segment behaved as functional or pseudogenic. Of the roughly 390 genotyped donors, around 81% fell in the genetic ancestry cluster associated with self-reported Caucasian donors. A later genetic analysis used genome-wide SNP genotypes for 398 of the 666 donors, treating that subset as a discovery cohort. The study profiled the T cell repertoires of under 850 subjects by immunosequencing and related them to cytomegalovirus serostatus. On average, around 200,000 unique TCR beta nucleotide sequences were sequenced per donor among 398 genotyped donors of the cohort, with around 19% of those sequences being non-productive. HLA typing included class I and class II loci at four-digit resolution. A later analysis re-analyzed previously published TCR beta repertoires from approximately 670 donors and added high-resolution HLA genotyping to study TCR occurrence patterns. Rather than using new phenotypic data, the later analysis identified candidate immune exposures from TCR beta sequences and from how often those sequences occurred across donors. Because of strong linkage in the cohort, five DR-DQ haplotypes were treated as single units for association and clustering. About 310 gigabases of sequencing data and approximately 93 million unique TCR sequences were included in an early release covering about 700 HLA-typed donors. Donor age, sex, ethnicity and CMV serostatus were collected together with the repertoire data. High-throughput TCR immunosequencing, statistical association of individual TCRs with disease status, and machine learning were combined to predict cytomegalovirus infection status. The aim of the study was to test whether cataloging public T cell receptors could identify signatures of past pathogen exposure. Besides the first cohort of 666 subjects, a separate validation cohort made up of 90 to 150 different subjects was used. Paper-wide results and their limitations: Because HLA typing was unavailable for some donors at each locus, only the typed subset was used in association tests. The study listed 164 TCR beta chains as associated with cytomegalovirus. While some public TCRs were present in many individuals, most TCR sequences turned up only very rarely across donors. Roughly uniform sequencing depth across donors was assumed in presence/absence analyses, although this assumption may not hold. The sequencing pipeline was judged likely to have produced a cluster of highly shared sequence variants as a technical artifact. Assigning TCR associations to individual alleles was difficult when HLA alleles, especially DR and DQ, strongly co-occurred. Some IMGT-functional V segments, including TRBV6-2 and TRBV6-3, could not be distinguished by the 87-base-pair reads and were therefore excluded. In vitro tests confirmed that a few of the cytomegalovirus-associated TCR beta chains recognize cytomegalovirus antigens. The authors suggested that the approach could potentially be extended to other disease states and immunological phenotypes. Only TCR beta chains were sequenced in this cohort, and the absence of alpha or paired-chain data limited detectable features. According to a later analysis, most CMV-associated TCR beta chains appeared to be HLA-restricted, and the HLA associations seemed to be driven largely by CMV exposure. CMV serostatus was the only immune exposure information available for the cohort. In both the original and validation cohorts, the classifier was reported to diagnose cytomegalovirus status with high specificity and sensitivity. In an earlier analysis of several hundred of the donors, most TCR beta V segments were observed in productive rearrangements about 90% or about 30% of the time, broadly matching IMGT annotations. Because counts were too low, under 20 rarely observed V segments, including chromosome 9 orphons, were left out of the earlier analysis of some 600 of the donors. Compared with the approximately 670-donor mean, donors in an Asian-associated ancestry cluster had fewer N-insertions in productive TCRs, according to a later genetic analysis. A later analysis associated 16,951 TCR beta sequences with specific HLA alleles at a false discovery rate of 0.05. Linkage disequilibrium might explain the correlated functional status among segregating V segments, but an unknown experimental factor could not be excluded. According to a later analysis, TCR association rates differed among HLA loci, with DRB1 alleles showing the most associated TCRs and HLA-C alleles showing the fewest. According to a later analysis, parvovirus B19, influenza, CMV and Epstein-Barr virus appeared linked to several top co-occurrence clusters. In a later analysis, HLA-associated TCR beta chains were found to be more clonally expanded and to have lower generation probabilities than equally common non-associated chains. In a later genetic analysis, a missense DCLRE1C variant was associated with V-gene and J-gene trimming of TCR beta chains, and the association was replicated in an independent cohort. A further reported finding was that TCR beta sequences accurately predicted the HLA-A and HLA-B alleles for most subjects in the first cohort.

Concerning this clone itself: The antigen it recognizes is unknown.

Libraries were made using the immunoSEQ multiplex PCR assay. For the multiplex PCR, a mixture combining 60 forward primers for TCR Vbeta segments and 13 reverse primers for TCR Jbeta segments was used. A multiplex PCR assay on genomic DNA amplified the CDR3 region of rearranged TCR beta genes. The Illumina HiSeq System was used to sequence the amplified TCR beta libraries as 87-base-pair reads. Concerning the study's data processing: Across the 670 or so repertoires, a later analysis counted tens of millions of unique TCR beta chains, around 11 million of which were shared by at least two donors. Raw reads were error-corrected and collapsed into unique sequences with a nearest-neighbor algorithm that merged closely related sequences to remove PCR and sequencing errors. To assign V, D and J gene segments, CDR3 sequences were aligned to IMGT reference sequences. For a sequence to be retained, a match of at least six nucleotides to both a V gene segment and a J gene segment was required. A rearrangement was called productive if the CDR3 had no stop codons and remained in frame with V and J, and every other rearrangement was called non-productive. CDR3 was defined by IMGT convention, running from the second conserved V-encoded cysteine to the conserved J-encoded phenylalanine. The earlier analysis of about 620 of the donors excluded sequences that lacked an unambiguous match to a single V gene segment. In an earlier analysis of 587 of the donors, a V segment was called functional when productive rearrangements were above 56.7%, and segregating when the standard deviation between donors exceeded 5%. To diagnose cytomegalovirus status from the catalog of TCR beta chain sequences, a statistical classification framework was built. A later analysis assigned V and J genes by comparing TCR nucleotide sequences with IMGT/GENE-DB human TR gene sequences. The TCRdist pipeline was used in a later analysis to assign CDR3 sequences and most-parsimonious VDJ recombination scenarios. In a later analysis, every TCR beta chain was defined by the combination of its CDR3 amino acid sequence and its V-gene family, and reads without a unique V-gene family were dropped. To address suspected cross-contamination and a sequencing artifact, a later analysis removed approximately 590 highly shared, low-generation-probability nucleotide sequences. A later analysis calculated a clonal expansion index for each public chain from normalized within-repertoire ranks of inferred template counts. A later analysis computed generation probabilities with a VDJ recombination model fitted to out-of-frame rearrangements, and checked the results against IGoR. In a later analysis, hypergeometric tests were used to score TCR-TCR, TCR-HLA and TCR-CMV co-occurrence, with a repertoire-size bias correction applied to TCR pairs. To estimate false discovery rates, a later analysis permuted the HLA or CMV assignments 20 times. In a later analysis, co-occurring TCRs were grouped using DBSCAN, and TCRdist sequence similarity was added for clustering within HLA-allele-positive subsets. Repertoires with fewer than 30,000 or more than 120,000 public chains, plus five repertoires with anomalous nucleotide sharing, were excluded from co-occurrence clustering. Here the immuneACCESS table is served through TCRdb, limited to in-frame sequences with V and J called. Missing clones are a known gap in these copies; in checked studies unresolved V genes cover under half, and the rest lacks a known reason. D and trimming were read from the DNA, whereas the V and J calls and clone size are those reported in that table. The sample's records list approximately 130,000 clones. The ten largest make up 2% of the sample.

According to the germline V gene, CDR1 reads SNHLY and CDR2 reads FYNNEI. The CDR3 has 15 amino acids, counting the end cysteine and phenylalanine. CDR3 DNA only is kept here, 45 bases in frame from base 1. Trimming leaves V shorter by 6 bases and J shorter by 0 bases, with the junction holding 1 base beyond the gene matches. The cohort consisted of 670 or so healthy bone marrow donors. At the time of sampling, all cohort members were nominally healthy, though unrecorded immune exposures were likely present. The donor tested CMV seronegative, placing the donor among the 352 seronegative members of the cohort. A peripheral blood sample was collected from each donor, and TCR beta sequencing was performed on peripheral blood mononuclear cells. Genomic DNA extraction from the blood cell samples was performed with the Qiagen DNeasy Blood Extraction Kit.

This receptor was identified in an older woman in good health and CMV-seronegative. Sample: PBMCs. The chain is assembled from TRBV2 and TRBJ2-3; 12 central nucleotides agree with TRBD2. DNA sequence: TGTGCCAGCAGCGGACTAGCGGGAAGCACAGATACGCAGTATTTT. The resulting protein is CASSGLAGSTDTQYF.